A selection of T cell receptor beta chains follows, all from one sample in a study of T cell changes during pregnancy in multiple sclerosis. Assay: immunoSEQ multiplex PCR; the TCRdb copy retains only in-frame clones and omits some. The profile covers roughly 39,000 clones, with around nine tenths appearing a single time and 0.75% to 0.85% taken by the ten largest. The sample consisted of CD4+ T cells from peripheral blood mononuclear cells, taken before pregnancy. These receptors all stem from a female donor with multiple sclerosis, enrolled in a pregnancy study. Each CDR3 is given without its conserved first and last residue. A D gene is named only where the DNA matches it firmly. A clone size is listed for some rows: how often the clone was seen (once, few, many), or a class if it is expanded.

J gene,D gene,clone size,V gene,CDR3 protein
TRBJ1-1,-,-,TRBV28,ASSALPQGFEAF
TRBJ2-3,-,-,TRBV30,AWSVQSDTQY
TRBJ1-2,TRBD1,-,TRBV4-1,ASSQGQGAIGNYGYT
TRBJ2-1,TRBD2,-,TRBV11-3,ASSSGTGGGNNEQF
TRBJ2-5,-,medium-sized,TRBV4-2,ASSQDARVETQY
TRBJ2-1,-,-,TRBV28,ASSLWGRGHEQF
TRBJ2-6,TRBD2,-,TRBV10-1,ATRAGRTSGANVLT
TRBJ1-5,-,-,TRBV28,ASSQPVNQPQH
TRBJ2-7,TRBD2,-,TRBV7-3,ASSPSGASPYEQY
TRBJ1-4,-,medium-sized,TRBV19,ASSSRRRINEKLF
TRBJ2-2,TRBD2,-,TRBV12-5,ASAGTSGTGELF
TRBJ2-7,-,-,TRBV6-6,ASSWQASFYEQY
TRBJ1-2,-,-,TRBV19,ASSISTSNYGYT
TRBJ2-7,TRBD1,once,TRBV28,ASRGQGASKTYEQY
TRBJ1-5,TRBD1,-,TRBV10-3,AISESSGTGPQPQH
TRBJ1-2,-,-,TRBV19,ASSPQGFYGYT
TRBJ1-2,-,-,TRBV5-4,ASSKDRNAYGYT
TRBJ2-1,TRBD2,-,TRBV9,ASSPRGTSGPYEQF
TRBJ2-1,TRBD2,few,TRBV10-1,ASVETSGPNNEQF
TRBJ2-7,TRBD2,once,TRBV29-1,SVGRTGSGVAGGPAYEQY
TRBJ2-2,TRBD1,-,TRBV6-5,ASSYERTGNSGELF
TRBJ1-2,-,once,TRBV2,ASSGSGLRNYGYT
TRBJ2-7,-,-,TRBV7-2,ASSDGSSYEQY
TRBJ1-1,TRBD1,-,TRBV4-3,ASTGQGLGDTEAF
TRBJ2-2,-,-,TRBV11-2,ASSLVRGGELF
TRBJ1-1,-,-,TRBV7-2,ASGFKRNTEAF
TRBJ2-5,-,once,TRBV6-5,ASSTDKTAQETQY
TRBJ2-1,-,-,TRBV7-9,ASSLEAPGAPF
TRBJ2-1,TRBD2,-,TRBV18,ASSPPKLAGGVEQF
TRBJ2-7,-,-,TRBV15,ATSRDRELGQY
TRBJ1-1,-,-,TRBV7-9,ASVERTEAF